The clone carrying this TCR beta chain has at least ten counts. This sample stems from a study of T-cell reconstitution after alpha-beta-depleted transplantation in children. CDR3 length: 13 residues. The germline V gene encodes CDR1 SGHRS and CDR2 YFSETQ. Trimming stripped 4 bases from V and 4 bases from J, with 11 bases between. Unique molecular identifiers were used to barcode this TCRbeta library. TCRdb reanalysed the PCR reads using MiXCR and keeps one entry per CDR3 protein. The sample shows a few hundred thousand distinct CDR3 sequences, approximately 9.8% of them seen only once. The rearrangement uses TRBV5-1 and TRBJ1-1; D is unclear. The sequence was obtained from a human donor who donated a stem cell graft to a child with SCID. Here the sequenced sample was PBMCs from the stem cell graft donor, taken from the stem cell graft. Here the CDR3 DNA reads TGCGCCAGCAGCCCGGTTGGCCTCACTGAAGCTTTCTTT. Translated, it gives CASSPVGLTEAFF.